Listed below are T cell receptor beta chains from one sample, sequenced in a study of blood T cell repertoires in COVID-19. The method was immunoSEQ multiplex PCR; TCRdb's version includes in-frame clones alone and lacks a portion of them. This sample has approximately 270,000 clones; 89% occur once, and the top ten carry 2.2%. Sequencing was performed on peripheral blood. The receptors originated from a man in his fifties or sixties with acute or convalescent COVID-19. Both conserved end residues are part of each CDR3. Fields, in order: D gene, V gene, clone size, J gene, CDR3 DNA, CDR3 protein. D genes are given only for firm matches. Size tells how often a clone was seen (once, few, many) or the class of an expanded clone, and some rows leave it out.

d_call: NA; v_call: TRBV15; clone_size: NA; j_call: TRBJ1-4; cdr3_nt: TGTGCCACCAGCAGAGATTTGCCCGGGGATGAAAAACTGTTTTTT; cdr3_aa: CATSRDLPGDEKLFF
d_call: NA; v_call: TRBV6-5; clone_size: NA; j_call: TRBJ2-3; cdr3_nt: TGTGCCACCGCGGGCAGCTCCAGCACAGATACGCAGTATTTT; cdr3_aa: CATAGSSSTDTQYF
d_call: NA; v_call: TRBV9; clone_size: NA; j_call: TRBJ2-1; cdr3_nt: TGTGCCAGCAGCGTAGTGGGCAGTAGCTCCTACAATGAGCAGTTCTTC; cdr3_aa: CASSVVGSSSYNEQFF
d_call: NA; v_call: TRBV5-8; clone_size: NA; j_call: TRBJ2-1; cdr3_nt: TGTGCCAGCAGCTTGGAACAGCCGTACAATGAGCAGTTCTTC; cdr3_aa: CASSLEQPYNEQFF
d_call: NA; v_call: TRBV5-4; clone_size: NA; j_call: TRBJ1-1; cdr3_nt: TGTGCCAGCAGCTTGACAGAAACTGAAGCTTTCTTT; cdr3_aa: CASSLTETEAFF
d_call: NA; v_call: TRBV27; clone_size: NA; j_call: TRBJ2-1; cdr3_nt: TGTGCCGCCGGGGGGCAGTACAATGAGCAGTTCTTC; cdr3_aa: CAAGGQYNEQFF
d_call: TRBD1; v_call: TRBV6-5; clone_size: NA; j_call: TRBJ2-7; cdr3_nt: TGTGCCAGCAGAATTGCCGGGACAGGGTCCTACGAGCAGTACTTC; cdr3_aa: CASRIAGTGSYEQYF
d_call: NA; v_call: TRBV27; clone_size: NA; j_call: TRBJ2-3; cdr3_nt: TGTGCCAGCAGTCCACAGTGGGATACGCAGTATTTT; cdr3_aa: CASSPQWDTQYF
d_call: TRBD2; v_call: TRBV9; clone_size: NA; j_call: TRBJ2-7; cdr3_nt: TGTGCCAGCAGCCCACTCGCGGGGGGGGGCTACGAGCAGTACTTC; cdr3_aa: CASSPLAGGGYEQYF
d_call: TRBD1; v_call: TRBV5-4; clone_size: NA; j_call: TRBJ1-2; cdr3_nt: TGTGCCAGCAGCTATGACAGGGCGAATGGCTACACCTTC; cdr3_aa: CASSYDRANGYTF
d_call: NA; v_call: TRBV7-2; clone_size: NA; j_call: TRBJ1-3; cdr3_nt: TGTGCCAGCAGCTTAGCGCAGTCCTCTGGAAACACCATATATTTT; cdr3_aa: CASSLAQSSGNTIYF
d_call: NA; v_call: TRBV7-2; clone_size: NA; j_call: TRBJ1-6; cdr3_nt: TGTGCCAGCAGCTTAGGGACACTCGTGTTCTCACCCCTCCACTTT; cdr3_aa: CASSLGTLVFSPLHF
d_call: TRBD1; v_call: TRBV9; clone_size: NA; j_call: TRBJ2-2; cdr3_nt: TGTGCCAGCAGCGTAGTGGGGACAGAGGGAACGGGGGAGCTGTTTTTT; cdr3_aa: CASSVVGTEGTGELFF
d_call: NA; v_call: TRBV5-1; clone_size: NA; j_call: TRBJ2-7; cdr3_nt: TGCGCCAGCAGCTTGGTTCCAGGATCCCCCTACGAGCAGTACTTC; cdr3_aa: CASSLVPGSPYEQYF
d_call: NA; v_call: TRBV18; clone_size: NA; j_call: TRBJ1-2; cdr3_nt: TGTGCCAGCTCCCTCCTACAGGGTCGGGATGGCTACACCTTC; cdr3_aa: CASSLLQGRDGYTF
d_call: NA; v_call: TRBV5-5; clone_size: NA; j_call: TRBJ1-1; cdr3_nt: TGTGCCAGCAGCTTGTTATCCGGGACAACGAACACTGAAGCTTTCTTT; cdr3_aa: CASSLLSGTTNTEAFF
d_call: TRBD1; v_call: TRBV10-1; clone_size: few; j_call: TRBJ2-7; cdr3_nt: TGCGCCAGCAGTCCCGGGACAGGGGTAAACGAGCAGTACTTC; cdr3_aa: CASSPGTGVNEQYF
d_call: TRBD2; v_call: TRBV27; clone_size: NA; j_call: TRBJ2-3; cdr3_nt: TGTGCCAGCAGTTTTGGCGGGGGGCCGACAGATACGCAGTATTTT; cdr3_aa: CASSFGGGPTDTQYF
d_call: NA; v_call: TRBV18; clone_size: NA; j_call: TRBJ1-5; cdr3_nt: TGTGCCAGCTCTATCTGGGGCAGGGGAGGCAATCAGCCCCAGCATTTT; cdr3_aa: CASSIWGRGGNQPQHF
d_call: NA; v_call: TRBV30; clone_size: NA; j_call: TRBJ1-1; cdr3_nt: TGTGCCTGGAGTGAAGGACTGAGGAACACTGAAGCTTTCTTT; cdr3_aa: CAWSEGLRNTEAFF
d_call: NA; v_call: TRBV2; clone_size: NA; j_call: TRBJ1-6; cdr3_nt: TGTGCCAGCAAGGGGAATAATTCACCCCTCCACTTT; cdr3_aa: CASKGNNSPLHF
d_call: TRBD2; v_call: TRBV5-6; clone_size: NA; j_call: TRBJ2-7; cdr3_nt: TGTGCCAGCGTGCAGATGCTCCGGGGAGGGGAGCAGTACTTC; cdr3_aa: CASVQMLRGGEQYF
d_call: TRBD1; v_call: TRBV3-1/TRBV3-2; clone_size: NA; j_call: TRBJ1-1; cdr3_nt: TGTGCCAGCAGCACAGGGGTGAACACTGAAGCTTTCTTT; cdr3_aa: CASSTGVNTEAFF
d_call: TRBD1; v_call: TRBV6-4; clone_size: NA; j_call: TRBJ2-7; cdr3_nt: TGTGCCAGCAGTGCGGGACAGGGTTTCGAGCAGTACTTC; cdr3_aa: CASSAGQGFEQYF
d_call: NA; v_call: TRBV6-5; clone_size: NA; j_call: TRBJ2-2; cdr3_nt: TGTGCCAGCAGTATCCAGGAAACCGGGGAGCTGTTTTTT; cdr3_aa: CASSIQETGELFF
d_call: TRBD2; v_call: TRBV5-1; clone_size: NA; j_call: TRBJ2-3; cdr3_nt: TGCGCCAGCAGCGGACTAGCGGGTGACGCAGATACGCAGTATTTT; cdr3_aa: CASSGLAGDADTQYF
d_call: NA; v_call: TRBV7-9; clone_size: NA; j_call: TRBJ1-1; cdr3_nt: TGTGCCAGCATCGGGCAGGGAAAGAGCACTGAAGCTTTCTTT; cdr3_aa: CASIGQGKSTEAFF